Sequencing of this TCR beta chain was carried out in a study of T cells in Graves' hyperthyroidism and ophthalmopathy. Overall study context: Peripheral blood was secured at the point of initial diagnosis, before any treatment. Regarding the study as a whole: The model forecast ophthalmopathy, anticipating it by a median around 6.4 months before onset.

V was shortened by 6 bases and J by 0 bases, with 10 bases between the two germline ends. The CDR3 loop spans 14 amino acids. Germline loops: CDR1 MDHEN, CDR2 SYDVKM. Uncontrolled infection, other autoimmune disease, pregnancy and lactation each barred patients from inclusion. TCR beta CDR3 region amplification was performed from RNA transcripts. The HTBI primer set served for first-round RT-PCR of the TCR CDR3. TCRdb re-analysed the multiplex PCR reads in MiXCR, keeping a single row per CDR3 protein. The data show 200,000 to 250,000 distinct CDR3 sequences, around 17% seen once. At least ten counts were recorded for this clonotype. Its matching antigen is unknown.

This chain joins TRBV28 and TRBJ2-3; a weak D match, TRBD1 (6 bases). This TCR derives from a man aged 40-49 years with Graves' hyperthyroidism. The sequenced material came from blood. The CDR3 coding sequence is TGTGCCAGCAGGGCAGGGGCTAGCACAGATACGCAGTATTTT. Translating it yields CASRAGASTDTQYF.